Following are 28 T cell receptor beta chains from one sample sequenced in a study of T-cell memory formation after mild COVID-19. TCRdb re-analysed the 5' RACE reads in MiXCR, keeping a single row per CDR3 protein. The sample contains approximately 88,000 distinct CDR3 sequences, 20% to 30% of which appear only once. The sample taken for sequencing was PBMCs or a T cell subset sorted from them (not recorded which). Every receptor here comes from a man aged 18-30 years who had mild COVID-19 (a few samples of this study predate the infection). Cell type and time point are not known.

The chain joins TRBV6-5 to TRBJ1-2, with D possibly being TRBD1 (5 bases). CDR3 length: 13 amino acids. V was clipped by 5 bases and J by 5 bases, with 12 bases between them. Germline V CDR1 and CDR2: MNHEY, SVGAGI. CDR3 protein: CASSRQSRYGYTF. The CDR3 nucleotides read TGTGCCAGCAGTCGACAGTCTCGTTATGGCTACACCTTC.

The chain employs TRBV4-1 and TRBJ2-3; D unclear. Germline V gene data show CDR1 as MGHRA and CDR2 as YSYEKL. CDR3 length equals 12 residues. Trimming took 1 base from V and 9 from J, leaving 8 bases between them. CDR3 protein: CASSQASDTQYF. In DNA form, the CDR3 reads TGCGCCAGCAGCCAAGCGTCCGACACGCAGTATTTT.

This clonotype was picked up a small number of times. This rearrangement joins TRBV11-1 to TRBJ1-1; D is undetermined. The CDR3 loop spans 13 amino acids. Germline CDR1 reads SGHAT; CDR2 reads FQDESV (reference sequence). V gave up 1 base and J gave up 4 bases, with 7 bases separating them. The CDR3 loop is CASSLEGSTEAFF. CDR3 DNA: TGTGCCAGCAGCTTAGAGGGTAGCACTGAAGCTTTCTTT.

This chain uses TRBV29-1 with TRBJ1-2; unclear D gene. Trimming pared 3 bases from V and 4 bases from J, leaving 12 bases between. Germline V gives CDR1 SQVTM, CDR2 ANQGSEA. This CDR3 spans 13 amino acids. Here the CDR3 reads CSVDELVRYGYTF. CDR3 bases: TGCAGCGTTGATGAGCTGGTGCGCTATGGCTACACCTTC.

The CDR3 loop is CASSSPAGANVLTF. CDR3 DNA sequence: TGTGCCAGCAGCTCCCCGGCTGGGGCCAACGTCCTGACTTTC. The chain carries TRBV7-9 and TRBJ2-6; D gene unclear. The germline V and J ends were trimmed by 4 bases and 2 bases, with 6 bases remaining between them. Germline CDR1 SEHNR, CDR2 FQNEAQ (reference sequence). The CDR3 contains 14 residues.

The CDR3 nucleotides are TGTGCCAGCAGCTTAAGAGCCGGCTCCTATGGCTACACCTTC. Residues: CASSLRAGSYGYTF. The V call is TRBV5-5, the J call TRBJ1-2; D is unresolved. Germline values: CDR1 SGHKS, CDR2 YYEKEE (reference sequence). The CDR3 has 14 amino acids. V was trimmed by 2 bases and J by 4 bases, leaving 12 bases between them.

The rearrangement uses TRBV6-5 and TRBJ2-3; 7 bases are shared with TRBD2. This CDR3 has 14 residues. V dropped 5 bases and J dropped 0; count of bases not matched to a gene: 2. Germline assignment: CDR1 MNHEY and CDR2 SVGAGI. CDR3 sequence (DNA): TGTGCCAGCAGTAAGCGGGGTAGCACAGATACGCAGTATTTT. It specifies CASSKRGSTDTQYF.

The chain couples TRBV6-2 or TRBV6-3 to TRBJ1-1; D unclear. This CDR3 is built from 11 residues. Germline lookup yields CDR1 MNHEY and CDR2 SVGEGT. Trimming took 7 bases from V and 4 from J, leaving 7 bases between them. CDR3 sequence (DNA): TGTGCCAGCAAGGAGAGCACTGAAGCTTTCTTT. Translation gives CASKESTEAFF.

This chain connects TRBV9 to TRBJ1-2; possibly TRBD1 for D (5 bases). Germline V gives CDR1 SGDLS, CDR2 YYNGEE. V was clipped by 0 bases and J by 10 bases, with 10 bases between them. The CDR3 is 12 residues long. This CDR3 reads CASSVGGRTYTF. The CDR3 DNA reads TGTGCCAGCAGCGTAGGGGGCCGAACCTACACCTTC.

This clonotype appeared once. The chain carries TRBV20-1 and TRBJ1-1; D ambiguous. V was cut by 6 bases and J by 1 base, with 21 bases left in between. Per germline, CDR1 DFQATT and CDR2 SNEGSKA (reference sequence). The CDR3 totals 16 residues. The CDR3 here is CSAPKTEILGNTEAFF. In DNA, the CDR3 is TGCAGTGCGCCTAAGACGGAAATCTTGGGGAACACTGAAGCTTTCTTT.

In this sample, this clonotype is large. A much more abundant neighbour one base away suggests this may be a read error. This chain joins TRBV27 and TRBJ2-7; 7 bases match TRBD2. The germline V gene has CDR1 MNHEY and CDR2 SMNVEV (reference sequence). This CDR3 contains 15 residues. V was clipped by 6 bases and J by 2 bases; unmatched bases: 10. As DNA, the CDR3 is TGTGCCAGCAGCCACTGGGGGGGTACGCCCTACGAGCAGTACTTC. It encodes CASSHWGGTPYEQYF.

The chain has TRBV29-1 and TRBJ1-1; the D is unclear. Germline V gives CDR1 SQVTM, CDR2 ANQGSEA. This CDR3 spans 12 amino acids. V was cut by 7 bases and J by 1 base, with 10 bases left in between. This chain's CDR3 is CSARTGNTEAFF. Written as DNA, the CDR3 is TGCAGCGCTAGGACGGGGAACACTGAAGCTTTCTTT. The entire variable domain, with the rest obtained from reference TRBV29-1 and TRBJ1-1, is as follows: SAVISQKPSRDICQRGTSLTIQCQVDSQVTMMFWYRQQPGQSLTLIATANQGSEATYESGFVIDKFPISRPNLTFSTLTVSNMSPEDSSIYLCSARTGNTEAFFGQGTRLTVV.

This clonotype has only a few counts. V usage is TRBV29-1 and J usage is TRBJ1-6; TRBD1 matches at 8 bases. The CDR3 contains 15 residues. V lost 0 bases, J lost 14 bases, and 12 bases stayed unmatched. Germline values: CDR1 SQVTM, CDR2 ANQGSEA. CDR3 DNA: TGCAGCGTTGAAGATCGGTCCAGGGGGCCCGGATCCCTCCACTTT. This codes for CSVEDRSRGPGSLHF. The whole variable domain, filled in from reference TRBV29-1 and TRBJ1-6, reads SAVISQKPSRDICQRGTSLTIQCQVDSQVTMMFWYRQQPGQSLTLIATANQGSEATYESGFVIDKFPISRPNLTFSTLTVSNMSPEDSSIYLCSVEDRSRGPGSLHFGNGTRLTVT.

The chain is built from TRBV6-6 and TRBJ1-6, with D uncertain. The CDR3 consists of 16 residues. V was pared by 6 bases and J by 4 bases, with 16 bases between. Germline V gene sequence: CDR1 MNHNY, CDR2 SVGAGI (reference sequence). DNA of the CDR3: TGTGCCAGCAGGAAGAGTCTAGAGGCTTATAATTCACCCCTCCACTTT. It specifies CASRKSLEAYNSPLHF.

This sequence joins TRBV7-9 and TRBJ2-1; tentative D call: TRBD1 (5 bases). Germline values: CDR1 SEHNR, CDR2 FQNEAQ (reference sequence). The CDR3 has 15 amino acids. Trimming took off 5 bases at V and 7 bases at J, with 18 bases between the two ends. In nucleotides, the CDR3 is TGTGCCAGCAGCCTGACGTTAGGGGTATGGAATGAGCAGTTCTTC. It translates to CASSLTLGVWNEQFF. The full variable domain, rest sourced from reference TRBV7-9 and TRBJ2-1, is DTGVSQNPRHKITKRGQNVTFRCDPISEHNRLYWYRQTLGQGPEFLTYFQNEAQLEKSRLLSDRFSAERPKGSFSTLEIQRTEQGDSAMYLCASSLTLGVWNEQFFGPGTRLTVL.

J is TRBJ1-1 and V is TRBV9; perhaps TRBD1 as D (5 bases). The CDR3 extends over 13 amino acids. V was clipped by 0 bases and J by 11 bases, with 14 bases between them. Germline assignment: CDR1 SGDLS and CDR2 YYNGEE. The CDR3 here is CASSVGGTGLAFF. DNA of the CDR3: TGTGCCAGCAGCGTAGGTGGGACCGGACTGGCTTTCTTT.

There are a few counts of this clonotype. The chain has TRBV4-3 and TRBJ2-5, with 7 nucleotides matching TRBD1. The V gene's germline CDR1 is LGHNA and CDR2 YSLEER. This CDR3 has 15 residues. V was clipped by 0 bases and J by 2 bases; unmatched bases: 3. The chain's CDR3 is CASSQDFRGQETQYF. The CDR3 DNA follows: TGCGCCAGCAGCCAAGATTTCAGGGGGCAAGAGACCCAGTACTTC.

The CDR3 DNA sequence: TGTGCCAGCAGCTTGCGAAGAGGGAACGCACCCCTCCACTTT. The encoded protein is CASSLRRGNAPLHF. This chain links TRBV5-8 with TRBJ1-6; D is ambiguous. Germline V CDR1 and CDR2: SGHTS, YDEGEE. The CDR3 totals 14 residues. Trimming removed 1 base at V and 11 bases at J, with 13 bases between.

The chain links TRBV6-5 to TRBJ1-2; the D gene is possibly TRBD1 (6 bases). V lost 2 bases, J lost 1 base, and 11 bases lay in between. The germline V gene has CDR1 MNHEY and CDR2 SVGAGI. The CDR3 runs 15 residues. CDR3 sequence (DNA): TGTGCCAGCAGTTACACCCCGGACAGTAACTATGGCTACACCTTC. The encoded protein is CASSYTPDSNYGYTF.

This clonotype occurred a few times. The V gene is TRBV19, the J gene TRBJ2-2, with TRBD2 as a possible D gene (5 bases). Germline loops: CDR1 LNHDA, CDR2 SQIVND (reference sequence). The CDR3 loop spans 13 amino acids. V lost 7 bases and J 4 bases, leaving 10 bases between the germline ends. In nucleotides, the CDR3 is TGTGCCAGTACTCCCGGACTCACCGGGGAGCTGTTTTTT. This encodes CASTPGLTGELFF.

This rearrangement joins TRBV12-3 or TRBV12-4 to TRBJ1-2, with no clear D. The CDR3 loop spans 9 amino acids. V gave up 10 bases and J gave up 5 bases, with 5 bases separating them. The CDR3 DNA reads as TGTGCCAAAGGATATGGCTACACCTTC. This gives the protein CAKGYGYTF.

This clonotype was detected many times. This chain connects TRBV4-1 to TRBJ2-2; weak D call: TRBD2 (6 bases). The germline V gene has CDR1 MGHRA and CDR2 YSYEKL. V was cut by 5 bases and J by 1 base, with 14 bases left in between. CDR3 size: 16 residues. The CDR3 loop is CASSGIAAGNTGELFF. DNA of the CDR3: TGCGCCAGCAGCGGAATAGCGGCAGGGAACACCGGGGAGCTGTTTTTT.

V usage is TRBV2 and J usage is TRBJ2-5; D is undetermined. This CDR3 has 15 amino acids. Germline V gene lookup returns CDR1 SNHLY and CDR2 FYNNEI. The V and J ends lost 3 bases and 0 bases respectively, with 11 bases between them. The DNA of the CDR3 is TGTGCCAGCAGTGATTTTCAGATGTACCAAGAGACCCAGTACTTC. It encodes CASSDFQMYQETQYF. Full variable domain (outside the CDR3, taken from reference TRBV2 and TRBJ2-5): EPEVTQTPSHQVTQMGQEVILRCVPISNHLYFYWYRQILGQKVEFLVSFYNNEISEKSEIFDDQFSVERPDGSNFTLKIRSTKLEDSAMYFCASSDFQMYQETQYFGPGTRLLVL.

This clonotype turned up a few times. This rearrangement joins TRBV19 to TRBJ1-1; D unresolved. CDR3 size: 14 residues. V was trimmed by 6 bases and J by 0 bases, leaving 11 bases between them. CDR1 is LNHDA, CDR2 SQIVND, per germline (reference sequence). The DNA of the CDR3 is TGTGCCAGTAGGATAACCGGGTTGAACACTGAAGCTTTCTTT. Amino acid sequence: CASRITGLNTEAFF.

This clonotype has more than one count but fewer than ten. The DNA for the CDR3 is TGTGCCAGCAGTTCCCGGGACACCTATGGCTACACCTTC. Translating it yields CASSSRDTYGYTF. The V and J genes are TRBV12-3 or TRBV12-4 and TRBJ1-2, with D possibly TRBD1 on 6 matching bases. The length of the CDR3 is 13 residues. V gave up 4 bases and J gave up 4 bases, with 10 bases separating them.

Only a few counts were recorded for this clonotype. The rearrangement uses TRBV4-2 and TRBJ2-3; TRBD1 is a possible D gene (7 bases). Germline lookup yields CDR1 LGHNA and CDR2 YNFKEQ. V gave up 0 bases and J gave up 5 bases, with 18 bases separating them. The CDR3 has 17 residues. Written as DNA, the CDR3 is TGTGCCAGCAGCCAAGAGTTTTCAGGGGGGCCGGGAGATACGCAGTATTTT. Its protein is CASSQEFSGGPGDTQYF.

The chain recombines TRBV4-3 with TRBJ2-5; 11 nucleotides agree with TRBD2. The V gene end was trimmed by 0 bases and the J gene end by 7 bases; junction bases not matched to a gene: 4. CDR3 size: 15 residues. Germline V lookup: CDR1 LGHNA, CDR2 YSLEER. The CDR3 sequence is CASSQDGTSGGTQYF. As DNA, the CDR3 is TGCGCCAGCAGCCAAGATGGCACTAGCGGGGGGACCCAGTACTTC.

This clonotype was seen a single time. The genes are TRBV11-2 and TRBJ2-5, with TRBD2 identical over 15 bases. CDR1 is SGHAT and CDR2 is FQNNGV in the germline V gene. V shed 5 bases, J shed 3 bases, and the junction held 4 bases outside the gene matches. The CDR3 has 16 residues. Here the CDR3 reads CASSPRTSGGEETQYF. Here the CDR3 DNA reads TGTGCCAGCAGCCCTCGGACTAGCGGGGGGGAAGAGACCCAGTACTTC.